These T cell receptor beta chains were read from a single sample in a study of shared clonotypes between healthy human individuals. Produced via immunoSEQ multiplex PCR; TCRdb's table is partial and in-frame only. This sample has approximately 2.1 million clones, with approximately 95% found just once. Sample: naive CD4+ T cells from PBMCs. The receptors were gathered from a man younger than 30 in good health. Some clones in this sample may be carry-over from other donors' samples. Both conserved end residues are trimmed from each CDR3. Expanded clones are given a class, and other clones once, few, many or no size at all.

length	J	size	V	CDR3
14	TRBJ2-3	once	TRBV5-1	ASSLWGQDITDTQY
12	TRBJ2-1	.	TRBV27	ASSLGRGHNEQF
12	TRBJ1-2	.	TRBV19	ASTLAQGYYGYT
10	TRBJ1-5	.	TRBV7-8	ASSLWDQPQH
14	TRBJ2-1	.	TRBV5-8	ASSLTGLSSYNEQF
12	TRBJ1-2	.	TRBV5-1	ASSSQTVNYGYT
10	TRBJ2-2	.	TRBV9	ASRANTGELF
10	TRBJ2-1	.	TRBV10-2	ASSVSGAQQF
11	TRBJ2-5	.	TRBV5-5	ASSRVGLETQY
11	TRBJ2-3	.	TRBV6-4	ATAIRASQTQY
12	TRBJ2-2	.	TRBV7-8	ASSSRGVPGELF
14	TRBJ2-7	.	TRBV18	ASSPPGGNSVYEQY
13	TRBJ2-3	.	TRBV11-2	ASSLDGTATDTQY
14	TRBJ2-7	.	TRBV28	ASSFWSGLGSYEQY
9	TRBJ1-1	few	TRBV10-3	AISDGTEAF
11	TRBJ1-2	once	TRBV30	AWSVRDHYGYT
13	TRBJ2-4	once	TRBV28	ASSFERLAKNIQY
13	TRBJ2-7	.	TRBV5-1	ASSLSSSGAYEQY
13	TRBJ2-5	.	TRBV28	ASSLASGVQETQY
15	TRBJ2-1	.	TRBV11-2	ASSLPLAVFKPHEQF
12	TRBJ1-1	.	TRBV10-3	ATKTGNGGTEAF
12	TRBJ1-2	.	TRBV5-1	ASSADGTGGGYT
13	TRBJ2-3	.	TRBV7-9	ASSLARSGTDTQY
13	TRBJ2-5	.	TRBV18	ASSPPGQVGETQY
11	TRBJ2-7	.	TRBV7-3	ASSLKGGYEQY
13	TRBJ2-2	.	TRBV27	ASSRLAGGPGELF
13	TRBJ1-5	.	TRBV7-4	ASRFIGTGVQPQH
10	TRBJ2-7	.	TRBV12-1	ASSGQLYEQY
14	TRBJ2-3	.	TRBV19	ASSVWTGGRPDTQY
14	TRBJ2-7	.	TRBV10-2	ASSETTSGREYEQY
9	TRBJ2-2	.	TRBV28	ASGLTGELF
13	TRBJ1-4	.	TRBV28	ASSLAGLSNEKLF
12	TRBJ2-2	.	TRBV27	ASSPGGPLGELF
13	TRBJ2-1	.	TRBV5-1	ASSSSGSLFDEQF
13	TRBJ2-2	.	TRBV7-2	ASSLVPQAGGELF
11	TRBJ1-1	.	TRBV11-2	ASTLRMGTEAF
14	TRBJ2-3	.	TRBV18	ASSPLAELGTDTQY
14	TRBJ2-3	few	TRBV5-1	ASSLVATGTTDTQY
15	TRBJ1-5	.	TRBV21-1	ATFHSRDGNSNQPQH
13	TRBJ2-5	.	TRBV7-2	ASSLSWGSQETQY
13	TRBJ2-2	.	TRBV19	ASSTKDGYTGELF